What follows are 10 T cell receptor beta chains derived from one specimen sequenced in a study of shared T cell receptors in the human thymus. Using immunoSEQ multiplex PCR, the repertoire was profiled, and TCRdb retains in-frame clones only, with some absent. This sample yields hundreds of thousands of clones, of which approximately 87% are seen a single time; just under 0.0095% belongs to the top ten. The sample was also reused in another study, on human thymus T cells.

The sequencing input was thymocytes. These TCRs come from a boy in the first two years of life with a congenital heart defect.

This rearrangement joins TRBV4-3 to TRBJ1-2; no firm D call. This CDR3 is built from 18 residues. Germline assignment: CDR1 LGHNA and CDR2 YSLEER. Trimming shortened V by 2 bases and J by 0 bases, and 19 bases separated the two germline ends. CDR3 bases: TGCGCCAGCAGCCAATTTGCCGTCAAACAGTGCCCTAACTATGGCTACACCTTC. Amino acid sequence: CASSQFAVKQCPNYGYTF.

The chain carries TRBV6-5 and TRBJ1-5, with TRBD1 identical over 8 bases. J gave up 0 bases and V 8 bases, and 6 bases lay outside the gene matches. The germline gives CDR1 MNHEY, CDR2 SVGAGI. The CDR3 is 15 amino acids. The CDR3 nucleotides read TGTGCCAGCTCCGTGACAGGGGATAGCAATCAGCCCCAGCATTTT. This encodes CASSVTGDSNQPQHF.

This chain links TRBV19 with TRBJ1-1, with a possible D match to TRBD1 (6 bases). Trimming cost V 3 bases and J 3 bases, with 11 bases left between them. Per germline, CDR1 LNHDA and CDR2 SQIVND (reference sequence). The CDR3 has 14 amino acids. Here the CDR3 reads CASSISPGDTEAFF. In DNA form, the CDR3 reads TGTGCCAGTAGTATTTCCCCAGGGGACACTGAAGCTTTCTTT.

The chain is built from TRBV6-6 and TRBJ2-5, with 8 bases that match TRBD1. CDR1 is MNHNY and CDR2 is SVGAGI in the germline V gene (reference sequence). The V gene end was trimmed by 2 bases and the J gene end by 3 bases; junction bases not matched to a gene: 8. The CDR3 is made up of 16 amino acids. In DNA, the CDR3 is TGTGCCAGCAGTTACCGACAGGGGTCGGAGAAAGAGACCCAGTACTTC. This sequence encodes CASSYRQGSEKETQYF.

V gene TRBV2 combines with J gene TRBJ2-7; D not resolved. The ends were cut back, 2 bases at V and 3 bases at J, with 11 bases in the middle. Germline CDR1 reads SNHLY; CDR2 reads FYNNEI. The CDR3 is made up of 14 amino acids. This CDR3 is CASSECGRFYEQYF. CDR3 nucleotide sequence: TGTGCCAGCAGTGAATGTGGCAGATTCTACGAGCAGTACTTC.

This clone was counted a single time. The rearrangement joins TRBV7-9 to TRBJ1-2, with D uncertain. V lost 1 base, J lost 8 bases, and 11 bases lay in between. CDR1 is SEHNR and CDR2 is FQNEAQ in the germline V gene (reference sequence). The length of the CDR3 is 13 residues. Written as DNA, the CDR3 is TGTGCCAGCAGCTTAGAAGGGCCGGGGGGCTACACCTTC. It encodes CASSLEGPGGYTF.

The V and J genes are TRBV2 and TRBJ2-2; D is unclear. This CDR3 has 14 amino acids. Germline V lookup: CDR1 SNHLY, CDR2 FYNNEI. V was cut by 6 bases and J by 5 bases, with 13 bases left in between. In DNA, the CDR3 is TGTGCCAGCAGGCCAAGCGAGGCTACCGGGGAGCTGTTTTTT. Translating it yields CASRPSEATGELFF.

The V gene is TRBV6-6, the J gene TRBJ2-7; no definite D call. The V gene's germline CDR1 is MNHNY and CDR2 SVGAGI (reference sequence). The CDR3 totals 14 residues. Trimming cost V 2 bases and J 6 bases, with 14 bases left between them. CDR3 sequence (DNA): TGTGCCAGCAGTTACCTGAGCGTCCCTATCGAGCAGTACTTC. As protein: CASSYLSVPIEQYF.

The V call is TRBV29-1, the J call TRBJ1-1, with TRBD1 matching over 8 bases. This CDR3 spans 13 amino acids. V lost 7 bases, J lost 4 bases, and 8 bases stayed unmatched. Per germline, CDR1 SQVTM and CDR2 ANQGSEA. CDR3 residues: CSAPGGEGTEAFF. The CDR3, as DNA: TGCAGCGCCCCAGGGGGCGAGGGCACTGAAGCTTTCTTT.

The chain uses TRBV4-1 and TRBJ2-1, with a weak D call TRBD1 (5 bases). Germline V CDR1 and CDR2: MGHRA, YSYEKL. Trimming shortened V by 1 base and J by 4 bases, and 11 bases separated the two germline ends. This CDR3 is 15 amino acids long. The CDR3 bases are TGCGCCAGCAGCCAAGCTAGGGGCAGGTACAATGAGCAGTTCTTC. It specifies CASSQARGRYNEQFF.